The TCR beta chain under discussion was sequenced for a study of blood T cell repertoires in COVID-19. Study details: Acute-phase and convalescent COVID-19 samples originated in the United States, Italy and Spain. PBMCs, B-cell-depleted T cells, or T cells were the source of the cDNA or gDNA that made up the material.

In the authors' workflow: Reference gene primer amplification gave estimated nucleated cell counts. The table came from immunoSEQ multiplex PCR; TCRdb's copy has only in-frame clones and leaves some out. That table supplies the V and J calls and clone size; D and trimming were determined from the DNA. The table lists 140,000 to 150,000 clones, around four fifths of them singletons. This CDR3 comprises 14 residues. CDR1 is MNHNS and CDR2 is SASEGT in the germline V gene. V was pared by 2 bases and J by 6 bases, with 12 bases between. The origin of this receptor is a human donor in a cohort sampled during active COVID-19. The V and J genes are TRBV6-1 and TRBJ2-3, with D possibly matching TRBD2 (5 bases). What was sequenced was peripheral blood. CDR3: CASSERVRVDTQYF. In nucleotides, the CDR3 is TGTGCCAGCAGTGAAAGGGTGAGGGTCGATACGCAGTATTTT.